Presented here are 2 T cell receptor beta chains from one specimen sequenced in a study of control samples from healthy donors and cancer patients. Clones were sequenced by immunoSEQ multiplex PCR, and TCRdb holds only the in-frame ones, with some missing. The sample has tens of thousands of clones; around 91% are singletons. Sequenced sample: blood. These receptors were collected from a man aged 45-65 years in good health.

The chain combines TRBV3-1 (or the pseudogene TRBV3-2) with TRBJ2-7; 11 bases agree with TRBD2. CDR1 LGHDT and CDR2 YNNKEL come from the germline V gene (reference sequence). The ends lost 6 bases at V and 0 bases at J; junction bases unmatched: 7. The CDR3 is 16 amino acids. The CDR3 sequence: CASRLGLAGASYEQYF. The CDR3 DNA reads as TGTGCCAGCAGACTCGGACTAGCGGGCGCCTCCTACGAGCAGTACTTC.

The chain couples TRBV7-8 to TRBJ2-7, with a tentative D call TRBD1 (5 bases). Trimming left V 5 bases short and J 3 bases short, with 11 bases between. Germline CDR1 reads SGHVS; CDR2 reads FQNEAQ. The CDR3 totals 13 residues. The chain's CDR3 is CASSPRGSYEQYF. DNA for the CDR3: TGTGCCAGCAGCCCTAGGGGTAGCTACGAGCAGTACTTC.